This T cell receptor (beta chain) was recorded in a study of T cell responses to AZD1222 COVID-19 vaccine. The CDR3 runs 16 residues. The V gene lost 4 bases and the J gene lost 4 bases, with 18 bases spanning the gap. Germline V gene lookup returns CDR1 LGHNA and CDR2 YSLEER. The data were produced by immunoSEQ multiplex PCR, yet TCRdb's version contains in-frame clones alone and is incomplete. The sample carries over 100,000 clones, approximately 90% recorded once. Sequenced material: peripheral blood, taken on day 0 of AZD1222 vaccination. The TCR sequence derives from an adult in good health. The genes are TRBV4-3 and TRBJ2-3; the D is unclear. The CDR3 region is CASSPWWPPISDTQYF. Written as DNA, the CDR3 is TGCGCCAGCAGCCCTTGGTGGCCGCCGATTTCAGATACGCAGTATTTT.